A single sample is the source of the 6 T cell receptor beta chains below, sequenced in a study of CD8 T cells in Susac syndrome. RNA amounts of roughly 0.45 to 1 ug underwent reverse transcription with random hexamers. TCRdb re-called the immunoSEQ multiplex PCR reads through MiXCR, storing one row per CDR3 protein. The sample contains more than 75,000 distinct CDR3 sequences, around 94% of which appear only once. Sequencing used CD8+ T cells from PBMCs. The receptors derive from a human donor in good health.

This chain links TRBV20-1 with TRBJ1-1; no clear D. Trimming cost V 0 bases and J 1 base, with 30 bases left between them. The germline CDR1 and CDR2 sequences are DFQATT and SNEGSKA (reference sequence). CDR3 length: 21 amino acids. The CDR3 protein is CSARDKRAALAYDLWNTEAFF. In DNA, the CDR3 is TGCAGTGCTAGAGATAAGCGAGCCGCGTTAGCTTATGACTTATGGAACACTGAAGCTTTCTTT.

This chain connects TRBV20-1 to TRBJ1-6; 7 positions agree with TRBD1. This CDR3 spans 16 amino acids. V was clipped by 0 bases and J by 7 bases; unmatched bases: 9. Per the germline V gene, CDR1 is DFQATT and CDR2 is SNEGSKA (reference sequence). The DNA of the CDR3 is TGCAGTGCTAGAGATCGACAGGGAGGGTTGAATTCACCCCTCCACTTT. This translates into CSARDRQGGLNSPLHF.

The chain links TRBV5-6 to TRBJ1-2, with TRBD1 matching 9 bases. Per germline, CDR1 SGHDT and CDR2 YYEEEE. V trimming: 0 bases; J trimming: 5 bases; junction bases outside the gene matches: 2. This CDR3 comprises 14 residues. DNA of the CDR3: TGTGCCAGCAGCTTGGGGACAGGGGTATATGGCTACACCTTC. Protein product: CASSLGTGVYGYTF.

V usage is TRBV29-1 and J usage is TRBJ2-7, with 10 bases that match TRBD1. The CDR3 spans 12 residues. Losses at the gene ends were 7 bases for V and 3 bases for J; bases not matched to a gene: 3. In germline, CDR1 is SQVTM, CDR2 ANQGSEA. The CDR3 protein is CSAGTGVYEQYF. CDR3 nucleotides: TGCAGCGCTGGGACAGGGGTCTACGAGCAGTACTTC.

Notes on this clonotype: The germline gene is not matched at one end of the junction; a read error may be the cause. The chain is built from TRBV7-7 and TRBJ2-3, with unresolved D. The CDR3 loop spans 16 amino acids. Looked up from germline, CDR1 is SSHAT and CDR2 is FNYEAQ (reference sequence). Written as DNA, the CDR3 is TGTGCTAGCAGCTTAAGCCTGGCGTCTGGTACAGATACGCAGTATTTT. Protein: CASSLSLASGTDTQYF.

V and J are TRBV9 and TRBJ2-1; D gene uncertain. The CDR3 contains 15 residues. Germline V gene data show CDR1 as SGDLS and CDR2 as YYNGEE. V lost 4 bases and J lost 3, with 14 bases in between. The CDR3 DNA sequence: TGTGCCAGCAGCCCCGAGGTGGAGATCTACAATGAGCAGTTCTTC. Translation gives CASSPEVEIYNEQFF.